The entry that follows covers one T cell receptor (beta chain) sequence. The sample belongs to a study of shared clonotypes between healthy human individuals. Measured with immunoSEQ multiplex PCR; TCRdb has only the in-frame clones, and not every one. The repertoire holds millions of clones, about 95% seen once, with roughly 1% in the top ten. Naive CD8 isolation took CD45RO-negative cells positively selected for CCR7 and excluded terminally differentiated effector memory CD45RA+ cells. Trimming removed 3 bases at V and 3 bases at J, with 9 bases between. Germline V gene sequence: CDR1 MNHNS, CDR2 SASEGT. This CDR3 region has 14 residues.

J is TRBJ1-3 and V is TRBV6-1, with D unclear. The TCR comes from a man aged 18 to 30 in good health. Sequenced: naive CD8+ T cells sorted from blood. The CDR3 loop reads CASSDKGFGNTIYF. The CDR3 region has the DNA TGTGCCAGCAGTGATAAAGGTTTTGGAAACACCATATATTTT.